This T cell receptor (beta chain) emerged from a study of T-cell reconstitution after alpha-beta-depleted transplantation in children. Findings of the study overall: Reportedly, roughly two months post-transplant, alpha-beta T cells arose from several hundred expanded graft clones. Once a year had passed after transplant, T-cell counts and diversity came mostly from newly produced T cells.

For this clonotype: Its specificity is not known.

Preparation of the TCRbeta library used unique molecular identifiers. TCRdb reprocessed the PCR reads via MiXCR and lists one record per CDR3 protein. The table lists about 980,000 distinct CDR3 sequences, around 30% of them singletons, with roughly 27% in the top ten. Material: PBMCs, mostly from graft donor cells, obtained 360 days after TCRalphabeta/CD19-depleted stem cell transplant. The sequence came from a boy less than two years old who had a stem cell transplant for SCID, so the T cells may come from the graft donor.

The CDR3 sequence: CASSYSRDSLNNEQFF. The CDR3 DNA reads TGTGCCAGCAGTTATTCGAGGGACAGCCTCAATAATGAGCAGTTCTTC. The rearrangement links TRBV6-5 to TRBJ2-1, with 7 bases matching TRBD1. The V segment lost 3 bases and the J segment 7 bases; nucleotides outside the gene matches: 12. This CDR3 has 16 residues. Germline V CDR1 and CDR2: MNHEY, SVGAGI.